The rows below give T cell receptor beta chains drawn from one sample of a study of blood T cell repertoires in COVID-19. Profiled with immunoSEQ multiplex PCR; TCRdb holds only in-frame clones, not every one. This sample has some 96,000 clones; roughly 90% occur once, and the top ten carry approximately 7%. The sequenced sample consisted of peripheral blood. The receptors were gathered from a man aged 25 to 40 in a cohort sampled during active COVID-19. Each CDR3 is given without its conserved first and last residue.

V gene,J gene,CDR3 protein
TRBV11-2,TRBJ2-7,ASSSITRTGDTSSYEQY
TRBV18,TRBJ1-1,ASSPGRGTEAF
TRBV7-2,TRBJ2-3,ASTRRLAGATDTQY
TRBV11-2,TRBJ2-7,ASRRKLETGTGGPEQY
TRBV29-1,TRBJ2-1,SVDGLAGGFSYNEQF
TRBV10-3,TRBJ2-7,ATGTGDTYEQY
TRBV7-9,TRBJ2-7,ASSLARNRDGYEQY
TRBV3-1/TRBV3-2,TRBJ1-6,ASSQGGGRDSPLH
TRBV5-4,TRBJ2-7,ASSGGQGSSYEQY
TRBV27,TRBJ2-5,ASSLYGETYQETQY
TRBV10-3,TRBJ1-6,AISRQGPNSPLH
TRBV5-1,TRBJ1-1,ASTSRGGLSFGDTEAF
TRBV18,TRBJ1-2,ASSPEMRANYGYT
TRBV30,TRBJ1-1,AWLESGRTEAF
TRBV3-1/TRBV3-2,TRBJ2-1,ASSQVTGGNNEQF
TRBV6-5,TRBJ1-4,AIGTGAANEKLF
TRBV11-2,TRBJ1-2,ASSGYRDRENYGYT
TRBV5-4,TRBJ2-3,ATSTSGGSDTQY
TRBV27,TRBJ2-3,ASSLGQTYTDTQY
TRBV28,TRBJ1-2,AGSGTEGTYGYT
TRBV5-8,TRBJ1-2,ASSPLPGQVGYGYT
TRBV9,TRBJ1-1,ASSPQGNTEAF
TRBV5-4,TRBJ2-5,ASSLEGAETQY
TRBV10-3,TRBJ1-1,AISERVPGSEAF
TRBV10-3,TRBJ1-1,ASLNIGQRNTEAF
TRBV11-2,TRBJ2-6,ASSRISDPSSGANVLT
TRBV18,TRBJ2-5,ASSLGRGQETQY
TRBV5-4,TRBJ2-1,ASSSGLAGGGEQF
TRBV30,TRBJ1-2,AWSPRDTFLWGYT
TRBV19,TRBJ2-2,ASSALRGNTGELF
TRBV6-5,TRBJ2-3,ASTQADTQY
TRBV27,TRBJ2-2,ASSRIPRGTGELF
TRBV24-1,TRBJ1-1,AILKGQGGTEAF
TRBV29-1,TRBJ2-5,SVDLGTGTETQY
TRBV2,TRBJ1-5,ASSEAAGHNQPQH
TRBV7-9,TRBJ2-7,ASSLAGGPYEQY
TRBV4-1,TRBJ2-1,ASSLLAGTRREQF
TRBV5-6,TRBJ2-7,ASSPGTGGRAYEQY
TRBV15,TRBJ2-7,ATSSQKATGNYEQY
TRBV21-1,TRBJ1-2,ASRRGGIGVGYGYT
TRBV24-1,TRBJ2-2,ATSSGGIAGELF
TRBV11-2,TRBJ2-1,ASSHDASGGPSYNEQF
TRBV6-5,TRBJ1-1,ASSYTSRGNTEAF
TRBV19,TRBJ1-2,ASSLDRSYGYT
TRBV28,TRBJ2-7,ASSPAGNNPTEQY
TRBV9,TRBJ1-4,ASSVGTGGFNEKLF
TRBV2,TRBJ1-1,ASSGTGDTEAF
TRBV5-4,TRBJ1-6,ASSRQGNNSPLH
TRBV6-5,TRBJ2-7,ASSPTGGAYEQY
TRBV5-1,TRBJ2-2,ASSRDPTSGGSTGELF
TRBV7-2,TRBJ1-1,ASSLASVSNTEAF